This is a list of T cell receptor beta chains from one sample in a study of T-cell reconstitution after alpha-beta-depleted transplantation in children. TCRdb re-called the PCR reads with MiXCR, one entry per CDR3 protein. The sample records about 980,000 distinct CDR3 sequences, around 30% being singletons. The specimen was PBMCs, mostly from graft donor cells, collected 360 days after TCRalphabeta/CD19-depleted stem cell transplant. These receptors originate from a boy younger than two who had a stem cell transplant for SCID, so the T cells may come from the graft donor. Each CDR3 is given with its conserved first and last residue. Each record gives: J gene, CDR3 length, D gene, clone size, V gene, CDR3 DNA, CDR3 protein. A D gene is named only where the DNA matches it firmly. Some rows have no size entry. The others give once, few or many, or a class for an expanded clone.

TRBJ1-5 16 TRBD1 - TRBV10-3 TGTGCCATCAGTGACTGGGACAGGGGGAGCAATCAGCCCCAGCATTTT CAISDWDRGSNQPQHF
TRBJ2-1 15 TRBD2 few TRBV12-3/TRBV12-4 TGTGCCAGCAGCCGACTAGCGGGGCTAGGAATAGAGCAGTTCTTC CASSRLAGLGIEQFF
TRBJ2-3 16 - many TRBV24-1 TGTGCCACCAGTGATCGCTCTGGGGACAGCACAGATACGCAGTATTTT CATSDRSGDSTDTQYF
TRBJ1-2 14 - - TRBV12-3/TRBV12-4 TGTGCCAGCAGCCCGAGAAGGGCGGCCTATGGCTACACCTTC CASSPRRAAYGYTF
TRBJ1-2 14 TRBD1 - TRBV7-2 TGTGCCACCGCGTCCGGGACAGGGGGATATGGCTACACCTTC CATASGTGGYGYTF
TRBJ2-2 14 - - TRBV10-3 TGTGCCATCCTCGACCAGAAGAACACCGGGGAGCTGTTTTTT CAILDQKNTGELFF
TRBJ2-1 15 - few TRBV12-3/TRBV12-4 TGTGCCAGCAGTTTTGAGGGGGGGATATACAATGAGCAGTTCTTC CASSFEGGIYNEQFF
TRBJ1-2 14 - few TRBV12-3/TRBV12-4 TGTGCCAGCAGTTTAGATCGACAGGTTCCTGGCTACACCTTC CASSLDRQVPGYTF
TRBJ1-1 14 - few TRBV20-1 TGCAGTGCTAGAGATATCGGGGTTTGGACTGAAGCTTTCTTT CSARDIGVWTEAFF
TRBJ1-2 13 TRBD1 - TRBV20-1 TGCAGTGCCCCTGCAGGGGGCGGCTATGGCTACACCTTC CSAPAGGGYGYTF